The clone carrying this T cell receptor beta chain was recorded once. These data come from a study of blood T cell repertoires in COVID-19. Study at large: Sites in the United States, Italy and Spain provided acute and convalescent COVID-19 samples.

The germline gives CDR1 SNHLY, CDR2 FYNNEI. This CDR3 is 15 amino acids long. V was pared by 6 bases and J by 4 bases, with 8 bases of the junction left unmatched. The authors' processing: The assay estimated nucleated cells by amplifying reference gene primers. TCRdb's table, derived via immunoSEQ multiplex PCR, lists solely in-frame clones and lacks some. That table supplies the V and J calls and clone size; D and trimming were determined from the DNA. The data hold over 70,000 clones, with 80% observed a single time. The V gene is TRBV2, the J gene TRBJ2-1; TRBD1 matches at 8 bases. The material sequenced was peripheral blood. The TCR sequence derives from a woman over 75 with acute or convalescent COVID-19. As DNA, the CDR3 is TGTGCCAGCAGGATTGCGGACAGGGATTACAATGAGCAGTTCTTC. This gives the protein CASRIADRDYNEQFF.